These 6 T cell receptor beta chains were all obtained from the same sample, sequenced in a study of cytomegalovirus exposure and HLA in healthy donors. The PCR made use of 60 Vbeta and 13 Jbeta primers. Assay used: immunoSEQ multiplex PCR; TCRdb lists only in-frame clones, some missing. Its clone listing holds under 90,000 clones. Sequenced: PBMCs. Receptors originate from a female donor in good health and CMV-seropositive.

V usage is TRBV28 and J usage is TRBJ1-2; D is undetermined. The germline CDR1 and CDR2 sequences are MDHEN and SYDVKM. The CDR3 has 12 amino acids. V lost 5 bases and J lost 6, with 10 bases in between. CDR3 nucleotide sequence: TGTGCCAGCAGTCGGGATTGGGATGGCTACACCTTC. Its translation is CASSRDWDGYTF.

In DNA form, the CDR3 reads TGTGCTAGTGGTGAAGCCTATAGCAATCAGCCCCAGCATTTT. Translated: CASGEAYSNQPQHF. The V and J genes are TRBV12-5 and TRBJ1-5; D is undetermined. Germline V gene lookup returns CDR1 LGHNT and CDR2 FRNRAP. CDR3 length: 14 amino acids. Trimming removed 5 bases from V and 0 bases from J, with 8 bases in between.

The chain is built from TRBV5-1 and TRBJ1-1; a possible D gene is TRBD1 (5 bases). V lost 4 bases, J lost 0 bases, and 13 bases lay in between. The CDR3 covers 15 residues. Germline CDR1 SGHRS, CDR2 YFSETQ. CDR3 loop: CASSKDLGVNTEAFF. The CDR3 DNA is TGCGCCAGCAGCAAAGATCTAGGGGTGAACACTGAAGCTTTCTTT.

The chain joins TRBV2 to TRBJ1-2; D call uncertain. This CDR3 comprises 14 residues. CDR1 is SNHLY and CDR2 is FYNNEI in the germline V gene. Trimming left V 2 bases short and J 4 bases short, with 11 bases between. Here the CDR3 reads CASSERGSSYGYTF. The CDR3 DNA reads TGTGCCAGCAGTGAAAGAGGCAGCTCCTATGGCTACACCTTC.

V is TRBV2 and J is TRBJ2-7; tentative D call: TRBD1 (6 bases). The V gene lost 8 bases and the J gene lost 2 bases, with 16 bases spanning the gap. Germline V CDR1 and CDR2: SNHLY, FYNNEI. This CDR3 spans 14 amino acids. The CDR3 is CASDGGGTTYEQYF. DNA for the CDR3: TGTGCCAGCGATGGGGGCGGAACCACCTACGAGCAGTACTTC.

The rearrangement joins TRBV7-9 to TRBJ1-2; possibly TRBD1 for D (6 bases). There are 14 residues in the CDR3. Germline CDR1 and CDR2: SEHNR and FQNEAQ (reference sequence). V shed 5 bases and J shed 7 bases, with 17 bases lying between them. CDR3 bases: TGTGCCAGCAGCCTCGGACAGACTGGGGGTGGCTACACCTTC. Its protein product is CASSLGQTGGGYTF.